This T cell receptor beta chain comes out of a study of T-cell memory formation after mild COVID-19. Study findings and constraints: The CD4+ clones that contracted clustered mainly within CM and EM, and the CD8+ clones concentrated in EMRA.

To note about this clonotype: Antigen unknown.

TCR alpha and TCR beta cDNA libraries with sample barcodes and UMIs came from 5'RACE using constant-segment primers. Each CDR3 protein is one row after TCRdb ran MiXCR on the 5' RACE reads. The data show approximately 560,000 distinct CDR3 sequences, approximately 15% seen once. Trimming left V 5 bases short and J 2 bases short, with 12 bases between. Looked up from germline, CDR1 is SGHNT and CDR2 is YENEEA. The CDR3 is made up of 14 amino acids. The sequenced material came from PBMCs or a T cell subset sorted from them (not recorded which). This TCR derives from an adult woman who had mild COVID-19 (a few samples of this study predate the infection). Cell type and time point are not known. V and J are TRBV11-3 and TRBJ2-5, with a weak D call TRBD2 (6 bases). The CDR3: CASSRLALQETQYF. The DNA of the CDR3 is TGTGCCAGCAGCCGCCTAGCGCTTCAAGAGACCCAGTACTTC.